This T cell receptor beta chain was recovered during a study of blood T cell repertoires in COVID-19. About the research overall: The origin of the acute and convalescent COVID-19 samples was the United States, Italy and Spain.

Authors' processing steps: Amplification of reference gene primers provided the estimated nucleated cell counts. Clones were read by immunoSEQ multiplex PCR, and TCRdb kept only the in-frame ones, dropping some. V and J calls and clone size are copied from that table; D and trimming were computed from the DNA. Altogether roughly 240,000 clones are present, more than 70% being singletons, with the ten largest covering under 2.5%. Germline values: CDR1 SGDLS, CDR2 YYNGEE. There are 18 residues in the CDR3. V lost 4 bases and J 3 bases, leaving 20 bases between the germline ends. The age range of participants was about 18 to 95 years, with residence in about two dozen US areas. Assignment of participants to cohorts was predicated upon participant-reported clinical history.

The sample taken for sequencing was PBMCs or T cells enriched from blood (not recorded which). The V call is TRBV9, the J call TRBJ1-6; perhaps TRBD1 as D (5 bases). The source is a woman in her thirties or forties with acute COVID-19. The CDR3 here is CASSSTGLQANYNSPLHF. CDR3 bases: TGTGCCAGCAGCTCTACGGGACTCCAGGCGAACTATAATTCACCCCTCCACTTT.